The 14 T cell receptor beta chains below come from one sample, sequenced in a study of control samples from healthy donors and cancer patients. Libraries were prepared by immunoSEQ multiplex PCR; TCRdb keeps only in-frame clonotypes and omits some of them. The sample consists of 100,000 to 150,000 clones, just under 90% of them appearing once. The sample comprised PBMCs. The source of these receptors is a man aged 50-59 years with head and neck cancer.

The rearrangement links TRBV27 to TRBJ2-7, with TRBD2 identical over 8 bases. Germline CDR1 MNHEY, CDR2 SMNVEV (reference sequence). The CDR3 is 15 amino acids. V shed 0 bases, J shed 5 bases, and the junction held 6 bases outside the gene matches. In DNA form, the CDR3 reads TGTGCCAGCAGTTTATCCCCAGCGGGAGAGGACGAGCAGTACTTC. It yields the protein CASSLSPAGEDEQYF.

V usage is TRBV19 and J usage is TRBJ1-2; D might be TRBD1 (5 bases). Trimming stripped 3 bases from V and 3 bases from J, with 14 bases between. The CDR3 has 15 residues. CDR1 and CDR2 (germline): LNHDA, SQIVND (reference sequence). The CDR3 DNA reads as TGTGCCAGTAGTATTGGGGACCAACCCGACTATGGCTACACCTTC. It specifies CASSIGDQPDYGYTF.

The chain employs TRBV28 and TRBJ2-7; 7 bases agree with TRBD1. Germline V gene lookup returns CDR1 MDHEN and CDR2 SYDVKM. V lost 6 bases and J lost 4; bases outside the gene matches: 6. The CDR3 covers 13 residues. CDR3 in DNA: TGTGCCAGCAGGTCCGGACAGGCATACGAGCAGTACTTC. This encodes CASRSGQAYEQYF.

The chain recombines TRBV29-1 with TRBJ1-1; D is ambiguous. Germline V gives CDR1 SQVTM, CDR2 ANQGSEA. Between the trimmed V and J ends, which lost 8 bases and 3 bases, there was a span of 7 bases. The CDR3 is 10 residues long. CDR3 protein: CSFYHTEAFF. DNA of the CDR3: TGCAGCTTCTACCACACTGAAGCTTTCTTT.

This clone appeared a single time. The chain uses TRBV27 and TRBJ2-4; D tentatively fits TRBD1 or TRBD2 (5 bases each). Germline CDR1 and CDR2: MNHEY and SMNVEV (reference sequence). Trimming cost V 6 bases and J 6 bases, with 12 bases left between them. The CDR3 runs to 13 residues. CDR3 nucleotides: TGTGCCAGCAGGTCGGGACCCTTAAACATTCAGTACTTC. The encoded protein is CASRSGPLNIQYF.

The CDR3 spells CASSINQGTYGYTF. The CDR3, as DNA: TGTGCCAGTAGTATAAACCAGGGAACCTATGGCTACACCTTC. This chain links TRBV19 with TRBJ1-2; TRBD1 is a possible D gene (5 bases). Trimming pared 2 bases from V and 4 bases from J, leaving 11 bases between. Germline V gives CDR1 LNHDA, CDR2 SQIVND (reference sequence). The CDR3 runs to 14 residues. The entire variable domain, with the rest obtained from reference TRBV19 and TRBJ1-2, is as follows: DGGITQSPKYLFRKEGQNVTLSCEQNLNHDAMYWYRQDPGQGLRLIYYSQIVNDFQKGDIAEGYSVSREKKESFPLTVTSAQKNPTAFYLCASSINQGTYGYTFGSGTRLTVV.

The chain is built from TRBV5-4 and TRBJ1-2, with D maybe TRBD1 (6 bases). V was shortened by 3 bases and J by 8 bases, with 17 bases between the two germline ends. CDR1 and CDR2 from the germline V gene are SGHNT and YYREEE (reference sequence). The CDR3 totals 14 residues. CDR3 nucleotide sequence: TGTGCCAGCAGCTCTAAACAACAGGGAACCGGCTACACCTTC. It is translated as CASSSKQQGTGYTF.

The V call is TRBV19, the J call TRBJ1-6, with unresolved D. CDR3 length: 14 residues. CDR1 is LNHDA, CDR2 SQIVND, per germline (reference sequence). V lost 3 bases and J lost 7, with 10 bases in between. In nucleotides, the CDR3 is TGTGCCAGTAGTATCACCGACCAAAATTCACCCCTCCACTTT. It yields the protein CASSITDQNSPLHF.

This sequence joins TRBV3-1 (or the pseudogene TRBV3-2) and TRBJ2-3; possibly TRBD1 or TRBD2 for D (5 bases each). Per the germline V gene, CDR1 is LGHDT and CDR2 is YNNKEL (reference sequence). Trimming left V 4 bases short and J 2 bases short, with 16 bases between. This CDR3 has 16 amino acids. The chain's CDR3 is CASSPLRQRDTDTQYF. The CDR3 DNA sequence: TGTGCCAGCAGCCCACTAAGACAGAGGGACACAGATACGCAGTATTTT.

The chain recombines TRBV7-6 with TRBJ1-3, with D hard to call. Germline V lookup: CDR1 SGHVS, CDR2 FNYEAQ. The CDR3 runs to 15 residues. V dropped 2 bases and J dropped 0 bases, with 8 bases sitting between them. This CDR3 is CASSLIWGSGNTIYF. CDR3 bases: TGTGCCAGCAGCTTAATATGGGGCTCTGGAAACACCATATATTTT.

The rearrangement uses TRBV28 and TRBJ2-5; D might be TRBD1 (6 bases). Trimming removed 5 bases at V and 4 bases at J, with 14 bases between. Germline CDR1 reads MDHEN; CDR2 reads SYDVKM. This CDR3 contains 14 residues. CDR3 sequence (DNA): TGTGCCAGCAGTACGGTACAGGGTGGAGAGACCCAGTACTTC. This encodes CASSTVQGGETQYF.

The chain couples TRBV19 to TRBJ1-4; D call uncertain. CDR3 length: 11 amino acids. Germline V gene data show CDR1 as LNHDA and CDR2 as SQIVND (reference sequence). Deletions cut 4 bases from V and 6 bases from J, with 3 bases between. The CDR3, as DNA: TGTGCCAGTAGTAGAGATGAAAAACTGTTTTTT. The encoded protein is CASSRDEKLFF.

This chain's CDR3 is CASETGGANYGYTF. The CDR3 DNA follows: TGTGCCAGCGAGACAGGGGGCGCTAACTATGGCTACACCTTC. This chain joins TRBV28 and TRBJ1-2; 10 nucleotides line up with TRBD1. The CDR3 sequence is 14 residues long. V shed 8 bases, J shed 0 bases, and the junction held 3 bases outside the gene matches. CDR1 is MDHEN, CDR2 SYDVKM, per germline.

This chain links TRBV3-1 (or the pseudogene TRBV3-2) with TRBJ1-1; D is undetermined. Trimming removed 0 bases from V and 1 base from J, with 9 bases in between. This CDR3 spans 15 amino acids. Looked up from germline, CDR1 is LGHDT and CDR2 is YNNKEL (reference sequence). CDR3 amino acids: CASSQEVYGNTEAFF. DNA of the CDR3: TGTGCCAGCAGCCAAGAGGTTTATGGGAACACTGAAGCTTTCTTT.